A selection of T cell receptor beta chains follows, all from one sample in a study of beta chain features in type 1 diabetes. Some clones are missing from TCRdb's copy, which holds only in-frame ones; the method was immunoSEQ multiplex PCR. This table has approximately 260,000 clones, roughly 20% appearing once. Source material: naive CD4+ T cells from blood. These receptor sequences come from a woman aged 40 to 55 with type 1 diabetes. CDR3s include the opening cysteine and the closing phenylalanine or tryptophan. D genes are given only for firm matches. Where a row states a size, it is once, few, many or the class of an expanded clone; other rows omit it.

v_gene: TRBV5-1
j_gene: TRBJ2-1
abundance: .
d_gene: TRBD2
CDR3aa: CASSLVLAGENEQFF
CDR3nt: TGCGCCAGCAGCTTGGTTTTAGCGGGTGAGAATGAGCAGTTCTTC

v_gene: TRBV4-3
j_gene: TRBJ2-2
abundance: few
d_gene: .
CDR3aa: CASSQLQLNTGELFF
CDR3nt: TGCGCCAGCAGCCAGTTACAGCTGAACACCGGGGAGCTGTTTTTT

v_gene: TRBV7-2
j_gene: TRBJ2-3
abundance: .
d_gene: .
CDR3aa: CASSRDGSTDTQYF
CDR3nt: TGTGCCAGCAGCCGTGACGGGTCCACAGATACGCAGTATTTT

v_gene: TRBV7-9
j_gene: TRBJ1-2
abundance: few
d_gene: .
CDR3aa: CASSLDRFYTF
CDR3nt: TGTGCCAGCAGCTTAGACAGGTTCTACACCTTC

v_gene: TRBV30
j_gene: TRBJ2-1
abundance: .
d_gene: TRBD2
CDR3aa: CAWRRGLVNNEQFF
CDR3nt: TGTGCCTGGAGAAGGGGACTAGTAAACAATGAGCAGTTCTTC

v_gene: TRBV7-9
j_gene: TRBJ2-3
abundance: .
d_gene: TRBD2
CDR3aa: CASSLALLAGSTDTQYF
CDR3nt: TGTGCCAGCAGCTTAGCGCTCCTAGCGGGTAGCACAGATACGCAGTATTTT

v_gene: TRBV11-1
j_gene: TRBJ1-2
abundance: few
d_gene: .
CDR3aa: CASSPSEGRFNYGYTF
CDR3nt: TGTGCCAGCAGCCCCTCTGAAGGCAGGTTCAACTATGGCTACACCTTC

v_gene: TRBV29-1
j_gene: TRBJ1-2
abundance: .
d_gene: .
CDR3aa: CSVGRGENGYTF
CDR3nt: TGCAGCGTTGGTCGGGGAGAGAATGGCTACACCTTC

v_gene: TRBV6-5
j_gene: TRBJ1-3
abundance: few
d_gene: .
CDR3aa: CASSLTALGYTIYF
CDR3nt: TGTGCCAGCAGTTTGACAGCTCTGGGCTACACCATATATTTT

v_gene: TRBV18
j_gene: TRBJ1-5
abundance: .
d_gene: .
CDR3aa: CASSPGTDQPQHF
CDR3nt: TGTGCCAGCTCACCGGGCACCGATCAGCCCCAGCATTTT

v_gene: TRBV7-9
j_gene: TRBJ2-1
abundance: .
d_gene: .
CDR3aa: CASIGAGWSEQFF
CDR3nt: TGTGCCAGCATAGGGGCTGGGTGGAGTGAGCAGTTCTTC